This TCR beta chain is drawn from a study of control samples from healthy donors and cancer patients. CDR3 length: 14 amino acids. The germline V gene encodes CDR1 WSHSY and CDR2 SAAADI. With 3 bases removed from V and 3 bases from J, the gap between germline ends came to 12 bases. Data came from immunoSEQ multiplex PCR; TCRdb stores just in-frame clones and leaves some out. The profile shows about 180,000 clones, more than 85% of them singletons. The chain combines TRBV10-2 with TRBJ2-7; possibly TRBD2 for D (6 bases). Sequencing was carried out using blood. This TCR was recovered from a woman aged 40 to 55 in good health. CDR3 DNA: TGCGCCAGCAGTGAAAGGGGACTCGACTACGAGCAGTACTTC. Its translation: CASSERGLDYEQYF.